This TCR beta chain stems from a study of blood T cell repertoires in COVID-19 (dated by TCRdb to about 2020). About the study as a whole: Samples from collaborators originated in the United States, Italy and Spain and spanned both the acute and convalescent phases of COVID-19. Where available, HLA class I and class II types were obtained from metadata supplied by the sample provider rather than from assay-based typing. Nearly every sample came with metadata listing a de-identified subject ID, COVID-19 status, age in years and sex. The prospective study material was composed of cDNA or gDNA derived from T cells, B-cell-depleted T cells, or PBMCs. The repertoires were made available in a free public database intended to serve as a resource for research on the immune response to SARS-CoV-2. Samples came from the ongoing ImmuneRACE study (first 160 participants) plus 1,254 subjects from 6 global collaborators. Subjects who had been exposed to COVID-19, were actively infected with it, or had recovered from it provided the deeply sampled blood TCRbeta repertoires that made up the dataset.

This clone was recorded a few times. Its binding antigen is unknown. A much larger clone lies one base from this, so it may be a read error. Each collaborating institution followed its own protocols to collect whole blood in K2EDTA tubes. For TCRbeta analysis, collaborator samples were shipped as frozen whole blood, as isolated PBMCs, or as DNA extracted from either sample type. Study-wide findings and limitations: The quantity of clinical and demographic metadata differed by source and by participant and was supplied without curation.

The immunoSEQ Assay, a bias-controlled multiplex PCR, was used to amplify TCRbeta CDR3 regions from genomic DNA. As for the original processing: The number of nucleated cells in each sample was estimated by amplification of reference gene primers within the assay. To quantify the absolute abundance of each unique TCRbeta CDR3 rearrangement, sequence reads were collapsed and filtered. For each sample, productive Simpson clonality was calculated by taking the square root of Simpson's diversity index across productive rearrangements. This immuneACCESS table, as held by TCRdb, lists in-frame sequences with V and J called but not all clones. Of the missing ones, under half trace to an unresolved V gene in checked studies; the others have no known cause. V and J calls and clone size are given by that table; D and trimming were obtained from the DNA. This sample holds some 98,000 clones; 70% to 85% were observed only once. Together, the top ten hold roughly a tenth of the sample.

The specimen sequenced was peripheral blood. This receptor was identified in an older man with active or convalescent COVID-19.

At the DNA level, the sequence is TGTGCCAGCAGCTTGGAGAGGGGGGGGGAGACCCAGTACTTC. This gives the protein CASSLERGGETQYF. The rearranged segments are TRBV7-9 and TRBJ2-5; the D gene is perhaps TRBD2, from 7 matching bases. The CDR3 contains 14 residues, cysteine and phenylalanine counted. Kept here is only the CDR3 DNA, which spans 42 bases and is read in frame from base 1. The germline V gene (reference sequence) supplies CDR1 SEHNR and CDR2 FQNEAQ. V is shortened by 3 bases, J by 5 bases, and the region joining them spans 13 bases.